The sequence of this TCR beta chain was determined in a study of T cell responses to AZD1222 COVID-19 vaccine (dated by TCRdb to 2020 to 2023). For context, the study as a whole: AZD1222 recipients with second doses at about 4 weeks or about 12 weeks were pooled, because spike-specific TCR depth and breadth did not differ between schedules. TCR sequencing covered some 250 trial participants: nearly 210 given two doses of AZD1222 and some 25 given two doses of MenACWY control vaccine. Enrollment into the trials was organized by age into subgroups of 18-55, 56-69 and 70-plus years, and those subgroups contained about 160, 30 and 59 TCR-sequenced participants, respectively.

This sample's time point label indicates: baseline before first vaccination. Samples from vaccinated people were obtained from the UK trials COV001 and COV002, which included a single-blind randomized controlled phase 2/3 trial of AZD1222 (ChAdOx1 nCoV-19) in healthy adults. For TCRbeta chain sequencing, PBMC samples were collected from trial participants at day 0 and at day 28 after the second dose. Study-wide findings and limitations: In the small 56-69-year group, the increase in depth fell short of significance, most likely because of low power. Participants were mostly white British and included more females than males, and it was suggested by the authors that clonal diversity may have been underestimated. Because no samples from the day 14 peak response were available, repertoires could be characterized only after the peak T cell response. Conclusions about previously exposed vaccinees are limited, since just five to seven AZD1222 recipients were seropositive for SARS-CoV-2 at baseline. Nearly half of unique spike-specific TCRs reportedly recognized epitopes outside regions mutated in the B.1.351 and B.1.1.7 variants. CD4 TCRs associated with the vaccine covered the entire spike protein, and the dominant responses were in regions 160-218 and 743-854. Spike-specific TCR breadth and depth rose significantly after two AZD1222 doses compared with day 0 and with MenACWY recipients.

Of note for this clone: The specificity of this receptor is unknown. Base qualities are not provided; no much larger clone lies one nucleotide away.

The CDR3 regions of human TCRbeta chains were analyzed by immunosequencing. The study's own analysis went as follows. Repertoire TCRs were checked for matches against a reference library of SARS-CoV-2-specific TCRs that had been generated using the MIRA antigen-specificity platform. Breadth meant the fraction of unique TCRs that were SARS-CoV-2-associated, whereas depth meant the fraction of total T cells that were SARS-CoV-2-associated. Using the MIRA data, every spike-specific TCR was mapped to the spike region that the TCR reacted to and assigned to either a CD4 or a CD8 class. Log10-transformed breadth and depth values were compared by one-way ANOVA with Sidak's multiple comparisons tests. The immuneACCESS repertoire file appears here via TCRdb, limited to in-frame rearrangements. These files lack a portion of the clones; in checked studies, under half of the deficit traces to unresolved V genes, and the cause of the others is not known. V and J calls and clone size follow that table, whereas D and trimming were derived from the DNA. In this sample the table shows roughly 97,000 clones, around nine tenths of which occur a single time. The ten top clones hold around 9% of the sample.

From its cysteine to its phenylalanine, the CDR3 spans 13 amino acids. The read is trimmed to its CDR3 DNA, 39 bases read in frame from base 1. V was cut back by 5 bases and J by 6 bases, leaving a gap of 13 bases between them. Based on the germline V gene, the CDR1 and CDR2 sequences are MNHEY and SVGEGT. The clonotype comes from an adult in good health. The V and J genes are TRBV6-2 or TRBV6-3 and TRBJ1-2; the D gene is unclear. Source: peripheral blood, taken on day 0 of AZD1222 vaccination. CDR3 reads: CASSTTGGDGYTF. Read as DNA, the sequence is TGTGCCAGCAGTACGACGGGTGGGGATGGCTACACCTTC.